These T cell receptor beta chains were read from a single sample in a study of PD-1 blockade in classical Hodgkin lymphoma. Here immunoSEQ multiplex PCR was the method, and the copy in TCRdb shows in-frame clones only, minus some. This sample has over 25,000 clones; around 88% occur once, and the top ten carry roughly 6.8%. The sequencing used CD8+ T cells from blood, collected at baseline. All receptors derive from a human donor with classical Hodgkin lymphoma. The CDR3 runs from the conserved cysteine through the conserved F or W.

V	J	CDR3
TRBV6-1	TRBJ1-5	CASRKILRADQPQHF
TRBV7-9	TRBJ1-1	CASSPGPENTEAFF
TRBV6-6	TRBJ2-7	CASSPREQGAYEQYF
TRBV19	TRBJ2-1	CASSIAKSVYNEQFF
TRBV10-3	TRBJ1-4	CAISERLGGQNEKLFF
TRBV2	TRBJ2-7	CASRGAEQYF
TRBV2	TRBJ2-6	CANLDRAPSGANVLTF
TRBV27	TRBJ2-6	CASKFGVAGSGANVLTF
TRBV2	TRBJ2-3	CARQGGDRTDTQYF
TRBV5-6	TRBJ1-1	CASSLGRNTEAFF
TRBV7-9	TRBJ2-7	CASSGTSGRKVYEQYF